These 2 T cell receptor beta chains came from one sample sequenced in a study of early T cells in non-severe SARS-CoV-2 infection. TCRdb reanalysed the 5' RACE reads using MiXCR and keeps one entry per CDR3 protein. Of about 64,000 distinct CDR3 sequences listed, around 20% are singletons. The sample in question was whole blood, obtained at baseline. The receptors derive from an adult who was a healthcare worker with PCR-confirmed SARS-CoV-2 infection or an uninfected control (not recorded which).

The gene calls are TRBV7-9 and TRBJ1-5; no firm D call. Germline assignment: CDR1 SEHNR and CDR2 FQNEAQ (reference sequence). The CDR3 is made up of 12 amino acids. V shed 8 bases and J shed 2 bases, with 7 bases lying between them. CDR3 amino acids: CASGRGNQPQHF. CDR3 in DNA: TGTGCCAGCGGGAGGGGCAATCAGCCCCAGCATTTT.

This clonotype occurred a few times. V is TRBV19 and J is TRBJ1-2; D remains ambiguous. Germline V gene sequence: CDR1 LNHDA, CDR2 SQIVND (reference sequence). The CDR3 has 13 amino acids. The V end was cut by 5 bases, the J end by 4 bases, with 11 bases between. CDR3 sequence: CASSSTDIYGYTF. In DNA form, the CDR3 reads TGTGCCAGTAGTTCCACAGATATCTATGGCTACACCTTC.